This T cell receptor beta chain was observed in a study of CD8 T cells in Susac syndrome (dated by TCRdb to the late 2010s). For the study in its entirety: Repertoire sequencing was used to test whether CD8+ T cell activation and differentiation in Susac syndrome was antigen driven. The clonality of the CD8+ T cell repertoire was compared across around twelve healthy donors, some 14 Susac syndrome patients and around 16 multiple sclerosis patients.

Notes on this clonotype: This receptor's antigen is unknown. No quality values exist for individual bases; no much larger clone is one base distant.

Peripheral blood CD8+ and CD4+ T cells from healthy donors, Susac syndrome patients and multiple sclerosis patients were profiled using high-throughput TCR beta sequencing. The multiple sclerosis controls were treatment-naive patients whose relapsing-remitting disease, either stable or active, fulfilled the revised McDonald criteria. Bulk CD8+ and CD4+ T cells were purified by magnetic negative isolation, whereas CD8+ TEMRA cells were enriched by FACS. Blood was collected in EDTA tubes and processed within 24 hours, with PBMCs isolated through density gradient centrifugation. PBMCs intended for TCR sequencing were cryopreserved in liquid nitrogen and thawed later in a water bath at 37 degrees C. The sorted or isolated CD4+, CD8+ and CD8+ TEMRA cells reached a purity of at least 90%. Reading from cysteine to phenylalanine, the CDR3 counts 15 amino acids. The CDR3 DNA has 45 bases and is translated from base 1. The junction shows trimming of 3 bases on V and 3 bases on J, and the gene matches do not reach 9 bases of it. CDR1 and CDR2, per the germline V gene, are SQVTM and ANQGSEA.

RNA was extracted using the RNeasy kit, and roughly 0.5 to 1 ug of the RNA was reverse transcribed with random hexamers. The immunoSEQ multiplex PCR assay, which covers 54 Vbeta and 13 Jbeta segments, was used to amplify TCR beta CDR3 regions. PCR amplification bias was corrected using a synthetic template baseline for primer optimization and computational correction. Processing in the source paper ran as follows. Reads were assigned to V, D and J genes according to IMGT and analyzed in immunoSEQ Analyzer, with only productive sequences retained. To calculate clonality, Shannon entropy was normalized by log2 of the number of productive unique sequences and then subtracted from one. For each patient and control, public and private clones were evaluated among the 100 most prevalent clones. A clone was defined as Susac-specific if it was absent from the healthy and MS cohorts, from about a thousand published viral clones and from other ImmuneACCESS disease sequences. Starting from the raw public reads, TCRdb applied fastp trimming at Q25, assembled clones with MiXCR and retained in-frame beta chains. Merged by CDR3 protein, the rows form single entries marked with the most common genes and DNA. TCRdb, not the authors, supplied the V and J calls. The sample table shows around 270,000 distinct CDR3 sequences, and roughly 85% are seen once. 0.21% of the sample is in the top ten clones.

The full study reports these points: The study acknowledged that relatively few individuals were included in the TCR sequencing and HLA analysis.

The rearranged chain carries TRBV29-1 and TRBJ1-1; TRBD1 agrees with 8 junctional bases. Sequencing was carried out using CD8+ T cells from PBMCs. The origin of this receptor is a human donor with multiple sclerosis. The DNA is TGCAGCGTTGACCAATATGACAGGGGATACACTGAAGCTTTCTTT. Translation gives CSVDQYDRGYTEAFF.